This T cell receptor (beta chain) was sequenced for a study of T cells expressing NK-cell markers. Study information: The eight sequenced donors comprised seven who were HCMV-seropositive and one who was seronegative.

Synthesis of TCR beta cDNA relied on 5'RACE template switching carrying UMIs. Reprocessing the 5' RACE reads, TCRdb reports a single entry for every CDR3 protein and omits DNA. Recorded here are 400,000 to 550,000 distinct CDR3 sequences; the top ten clones represent 6% to 8%. The germline V gene has CDR1 MNHEY and CDR2 SVGAGI. The CDR3 has 14 amino acids. The TCR comes from a woman between 18 and 75 years old in good health. The specimen was blood T cells: a sorted CD56 or NKG2C T cell subset, CD4+ or CD8+ T cells, or bulk PBMC T cells (not recorded which). The chain is built from TRBV6-5 and TRBJ1-1; there is no DNA to check the TCRdb D call of TRBD1. CDR3 region: CASSHDRVNTEAFF.